What follows is one T cell receptor (beta chain) and its context. Its antigen is currently unknown. These data are taken from a study of CD4+ T cells in melanoma. The study, taken as a whole, reports: A reported correlation linked neoantigen-specific CD4+ T cells to CD8+, macrophage and B cell function. Reportedly, melanoma neoantigen-specific CD4+ T cells showed varied differentiation states.

Sequencing used immunoSEQ multiplex PCR; TCRdb keeps in-frame clones, though not all of them. The sample has more than 90,000 clones; approximately 92% are singletons. The CDR3 spans 14 residues. Looked up from germline, CDR1 is MDHEN and CDR2 is SYDVKM. V dropped 6 bases and J dropped 1 base, with 10 bases sitting between them. This chain joins TRBV28 and TRBJ1-5; D is unclear. The receptor was derived from a human donor with melanoma. The sample taken for sequencing was peripheral blood. CDR3: CASRKRGSNQPQHF. In nucleotides, the CDR3 is TGTGCCAGCAGAAAGAGAGGAAGCAATCAGCCCCAGCATTTT. The full variable domain, with the rest looked up from reference TRBV28 and TRBJ1-5, is DVKVTQSSRYLVKRTGEKVFLECVQDMDHENMFWYRQDPGLGLRLIYFSYDVKMKEKGDIPEGYSVSREKKERFSLILESASTNQTSMYLCASRKRGSNQPQHFGDGTRLSIL.